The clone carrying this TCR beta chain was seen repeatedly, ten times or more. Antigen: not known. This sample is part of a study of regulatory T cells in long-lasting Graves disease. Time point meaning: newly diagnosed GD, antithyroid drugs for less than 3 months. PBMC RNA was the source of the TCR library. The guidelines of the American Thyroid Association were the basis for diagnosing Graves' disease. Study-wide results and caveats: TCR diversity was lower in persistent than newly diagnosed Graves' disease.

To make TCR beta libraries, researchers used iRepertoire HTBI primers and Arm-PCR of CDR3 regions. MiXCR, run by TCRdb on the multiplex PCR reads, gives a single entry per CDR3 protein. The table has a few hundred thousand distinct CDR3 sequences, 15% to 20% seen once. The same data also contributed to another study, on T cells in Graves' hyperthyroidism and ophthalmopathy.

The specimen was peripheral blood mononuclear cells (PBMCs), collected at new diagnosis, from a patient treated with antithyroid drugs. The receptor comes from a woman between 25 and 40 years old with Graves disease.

CDR3 in amino acids: CAWSAGGANVLTF. DNA for the CDR3: TGTGCCTGGAGTGCCGGTGGGGCCAACGTCCTGACTTTC. The chain links TRBV30 to TRBJ2-6; D gene ambiguous. Germline CDR1 reads GTSNPN; CDR2 reads SVGIG (reference sequence). Trimming left V 1 base short and J 3 bases short, with 4 bases between. This CDR3 has 13 amino acids.